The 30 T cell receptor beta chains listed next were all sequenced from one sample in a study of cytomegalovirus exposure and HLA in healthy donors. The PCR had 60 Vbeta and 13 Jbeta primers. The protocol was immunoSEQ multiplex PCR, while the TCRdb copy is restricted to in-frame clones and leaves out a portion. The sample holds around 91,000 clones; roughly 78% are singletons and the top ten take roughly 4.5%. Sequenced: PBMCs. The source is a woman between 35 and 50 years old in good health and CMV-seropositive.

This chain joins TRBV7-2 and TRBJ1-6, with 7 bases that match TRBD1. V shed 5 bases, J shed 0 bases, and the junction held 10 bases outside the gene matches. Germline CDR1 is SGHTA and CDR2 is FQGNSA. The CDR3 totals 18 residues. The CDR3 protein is CASSPRPGGSSYNSPLHF. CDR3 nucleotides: TGTGCCAGCAGCCCTCGCCCAGGGGGGAGCTCCTATAATTCACCCCTCCACTTT. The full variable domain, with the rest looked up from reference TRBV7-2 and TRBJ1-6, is GAGVSQSPSNKVTEKGKDVELRCDPISGHTALYWYRQSLGQGLEFLIYFQGNSAPDKSGLPSDRFSAERTGGSVSTLTIQRTQQEDSAVYLCASSPRPGGSSYNSPLHFGNGTRLTVT.

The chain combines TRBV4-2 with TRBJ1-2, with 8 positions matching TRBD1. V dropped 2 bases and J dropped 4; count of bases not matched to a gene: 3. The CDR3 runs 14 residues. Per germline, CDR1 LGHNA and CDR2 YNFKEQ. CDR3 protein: CASSQQTGAYGYTF. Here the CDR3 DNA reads TGTGCCAGCAGCCAACAGACAGGGGCCTATGGCTACACCTTC.

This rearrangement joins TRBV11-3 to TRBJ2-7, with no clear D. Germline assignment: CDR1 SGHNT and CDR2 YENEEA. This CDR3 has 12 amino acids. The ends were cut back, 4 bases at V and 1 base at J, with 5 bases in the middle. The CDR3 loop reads CASSSLSYEQYF. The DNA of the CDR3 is TGTGCCAGCAGCTCCCTATCCTACGAGCAGTACTTC.

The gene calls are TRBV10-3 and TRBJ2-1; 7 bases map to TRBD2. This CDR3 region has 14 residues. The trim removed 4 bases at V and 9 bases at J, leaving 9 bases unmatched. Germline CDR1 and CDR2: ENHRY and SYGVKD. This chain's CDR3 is CAISVKAGAFEQFF. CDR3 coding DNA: TGTGCCATCAGTGTCAAGGCGGGAGCGTTTGAGCAGTTCTTC.

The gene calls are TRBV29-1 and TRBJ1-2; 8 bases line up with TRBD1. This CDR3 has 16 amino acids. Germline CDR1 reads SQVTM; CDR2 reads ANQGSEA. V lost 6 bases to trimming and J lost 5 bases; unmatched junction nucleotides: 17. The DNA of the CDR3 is TGCAGCGTCGCGGGACAGGTCGACGGTGCGGGATATGGCTACACCTTC. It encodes CSVAGQVDGAGYGYTF. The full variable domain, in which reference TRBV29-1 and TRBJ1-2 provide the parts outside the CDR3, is SAVISQKPSRDICQRGTSLTIQCQVDSQVTMMFWYRQQPGQSLTLIATANQGSEATYESGFVIDKFPISRPNLTFSTLTVSNMSPEDSSIYLCSVAGQVDGAGYGYTFGSGTRLTVV.

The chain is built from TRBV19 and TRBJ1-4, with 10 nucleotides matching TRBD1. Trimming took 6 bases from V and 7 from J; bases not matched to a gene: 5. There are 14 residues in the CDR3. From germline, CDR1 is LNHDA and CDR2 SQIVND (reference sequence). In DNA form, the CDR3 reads TGTGCCAGTAGACCCGGGACAGGGGTTGAAAAACTGTTTTTT. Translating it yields CASRPGTGVEKLFF.

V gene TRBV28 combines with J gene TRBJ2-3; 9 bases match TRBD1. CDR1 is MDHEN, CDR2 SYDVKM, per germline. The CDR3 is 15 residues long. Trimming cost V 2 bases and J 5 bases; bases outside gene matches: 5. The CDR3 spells CASSLPWTGEDTQYF. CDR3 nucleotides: TGTGCCAGCAGTTTACCCTGGACAGGGGAAGATACGCAGTATTTT.

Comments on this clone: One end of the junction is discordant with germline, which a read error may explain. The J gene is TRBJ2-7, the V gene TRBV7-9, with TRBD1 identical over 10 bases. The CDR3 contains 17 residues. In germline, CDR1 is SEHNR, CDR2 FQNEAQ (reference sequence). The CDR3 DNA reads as TGTTCCAGCAGCTCTAGACTTGGGACAGGGGCATCCTACGAGCAGTACTTC. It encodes CSSSSRLGTGASYEQYF.

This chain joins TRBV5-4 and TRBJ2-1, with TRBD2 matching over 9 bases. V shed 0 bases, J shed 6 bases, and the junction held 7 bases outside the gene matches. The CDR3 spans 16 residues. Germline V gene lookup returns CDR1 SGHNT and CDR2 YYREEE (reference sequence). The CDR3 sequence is CASSLVAGVVSNEQFF. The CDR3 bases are TGTGCCAGCAGCTTGGTAGCGGGAGTCGTATCCAATGAGCAGTTCTTC.

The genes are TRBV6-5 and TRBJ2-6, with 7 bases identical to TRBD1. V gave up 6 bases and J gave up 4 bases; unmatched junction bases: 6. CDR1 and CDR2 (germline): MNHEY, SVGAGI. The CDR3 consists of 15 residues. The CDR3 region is CASSYRGTGANVLTF. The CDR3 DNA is TGTGCCAGCAGCTACAGGGGTACCGGGGCCAACGTCCTGACTTTC.

The CDR3: CSVITRVHEQYF. The CDR3 DNA reads as TGCAGCGTTATCACTCGGGTCCACGAGCAGTACTTC. This rearrangement joins TRBV29-1 to TRBJ2-5; D not certain. The J call may be wrong; the DNA end is better matched by TRBJ2-7. The CDR3 has 12 residues. Germline V CDR1 and CDR2: SQVTM, ANQGSEA.

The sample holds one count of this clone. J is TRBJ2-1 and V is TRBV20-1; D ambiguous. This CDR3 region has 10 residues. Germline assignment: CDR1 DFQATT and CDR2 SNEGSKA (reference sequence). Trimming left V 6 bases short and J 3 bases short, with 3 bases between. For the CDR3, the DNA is TGCAGTGCCATCTACAATGAGCAGTTCTTC. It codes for CSAIYNEQFF.

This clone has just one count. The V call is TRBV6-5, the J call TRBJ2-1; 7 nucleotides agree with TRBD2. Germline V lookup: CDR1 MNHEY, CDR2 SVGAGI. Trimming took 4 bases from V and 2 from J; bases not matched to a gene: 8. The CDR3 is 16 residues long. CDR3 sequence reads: CASSLGASGTYNEQFF. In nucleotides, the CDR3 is TGTGCCAGCAGTTTAGGGGCCAGCGGGACCTACAATGAGCAGTTCTTC.

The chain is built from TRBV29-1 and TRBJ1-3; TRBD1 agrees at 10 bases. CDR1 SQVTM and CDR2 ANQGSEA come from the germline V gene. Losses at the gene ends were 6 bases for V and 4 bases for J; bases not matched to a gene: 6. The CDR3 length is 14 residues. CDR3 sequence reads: CSVIGTGEGNTIYF. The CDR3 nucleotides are TGCAGCGTAATCGGGACAGGGGAAGGAAACACCATATATTTT.

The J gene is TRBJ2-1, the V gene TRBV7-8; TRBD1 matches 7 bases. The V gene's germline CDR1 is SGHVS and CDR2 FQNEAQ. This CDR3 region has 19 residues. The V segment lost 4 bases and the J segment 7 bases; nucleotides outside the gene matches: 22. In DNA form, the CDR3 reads TGTGCCAGCAGCTCACGACCTACAGGGGAAGCGCCCGCCCGTAATGAGCAGTTCTTC. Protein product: CASSSRPTGEAPARNEQFF.

The CDR3 protein is CASSPQDVNTGELFF. In nucleotides, the CDR3 is TGTGCCAGCAGCCCACAGGACGTGAACACCGGGGAGCTGTTTTTT. This chain links TRBV7-9 with TRBJ2-2, with a possible D match to TRBD1 (5 bases). The CDR3 contains 15 residues. CDR1 and CDR2 (germline): SEHNR, FQNEAQ (reference sequence). V lost 5 bases and J lost 1, with 11 bases in between.

For the CDR3, the DNA is TGTGCCAGCAGCCGCGCCAATGAAAAACTGTTTTTT. It yields the protein CASSRANEKLFF. The chain links TRBV11-1 to TRBJ1-4, with D uncertain. The germline V gene has CDR1 SGHAT and CDR2 FQDESV (reference sequence). This CDR3 is built from 12 residues. Trimming removed 5 bases at V and 5 bases at J, with 6 bases between.

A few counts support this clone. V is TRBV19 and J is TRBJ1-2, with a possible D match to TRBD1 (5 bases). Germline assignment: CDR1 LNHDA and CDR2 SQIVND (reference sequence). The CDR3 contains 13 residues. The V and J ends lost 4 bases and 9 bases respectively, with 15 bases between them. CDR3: CASSTGAGRSYTF. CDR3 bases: TGTGCCAGTAGTACCGGGGCAGGGAGGAGCTACACCTTC.

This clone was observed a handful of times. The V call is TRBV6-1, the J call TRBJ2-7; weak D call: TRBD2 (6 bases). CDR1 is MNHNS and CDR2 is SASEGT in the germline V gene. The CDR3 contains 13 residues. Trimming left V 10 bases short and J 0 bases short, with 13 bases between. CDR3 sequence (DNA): TGTGCCATCCCTAGCGAGAACTCCTACGAGCAGTACTTC. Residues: CAIPSENSYEQYF.

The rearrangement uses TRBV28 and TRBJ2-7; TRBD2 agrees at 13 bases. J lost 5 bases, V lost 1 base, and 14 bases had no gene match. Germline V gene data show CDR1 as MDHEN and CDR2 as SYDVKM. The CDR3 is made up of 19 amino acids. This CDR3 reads CASSLLVGQGLAGSHEQYF. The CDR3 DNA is TGTGCCAGCAGTTTATTAGTGGGGCAGGGACTAGCGGGATCCCACGAGCAGTACTTC.

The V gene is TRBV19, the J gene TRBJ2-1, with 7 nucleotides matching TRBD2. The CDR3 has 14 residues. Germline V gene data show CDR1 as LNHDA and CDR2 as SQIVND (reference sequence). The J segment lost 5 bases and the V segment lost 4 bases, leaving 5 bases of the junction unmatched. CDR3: CASSSTSANNEQFF. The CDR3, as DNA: TGTGCCAGTAGTAGCACTAGCGCGAACAATGAGCAGTTCTTC.

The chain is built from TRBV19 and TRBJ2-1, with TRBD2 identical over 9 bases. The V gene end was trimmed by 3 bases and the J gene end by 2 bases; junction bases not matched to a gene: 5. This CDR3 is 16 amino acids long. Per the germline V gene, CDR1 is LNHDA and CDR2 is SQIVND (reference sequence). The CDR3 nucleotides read TGTGCCAGTAGTATTCTAGCGGGGTCCACCTACAATGAGCAGTTCTTC. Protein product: CASSILAGSTYNEQFF.

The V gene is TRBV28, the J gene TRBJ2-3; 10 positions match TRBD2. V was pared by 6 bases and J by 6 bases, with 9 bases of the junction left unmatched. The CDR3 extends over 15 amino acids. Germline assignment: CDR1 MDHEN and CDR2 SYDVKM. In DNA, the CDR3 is TGTGCCAGCAGCCCTCTTAGCGGGAGGTTTGATACGCAGTATTTT. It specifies CASSPLSGRFDTQYF.

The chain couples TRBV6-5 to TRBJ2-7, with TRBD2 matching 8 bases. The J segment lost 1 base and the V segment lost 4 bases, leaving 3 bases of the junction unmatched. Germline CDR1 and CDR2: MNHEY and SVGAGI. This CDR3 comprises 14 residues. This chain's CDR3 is CASSSVAGSYEQYF. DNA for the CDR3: TGTGCCAGCAGTTCGGTAGCGGGGTCCTACGAGCAGTACTTC.

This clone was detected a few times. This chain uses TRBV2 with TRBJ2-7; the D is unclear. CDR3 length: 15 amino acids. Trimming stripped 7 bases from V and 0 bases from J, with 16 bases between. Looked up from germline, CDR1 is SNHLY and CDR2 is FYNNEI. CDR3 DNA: TGTGCCAGCATCCTAACTCCAGCGAGCTCCTACGAGCAGTACTTC. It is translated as CASILTPASSYEQYF.

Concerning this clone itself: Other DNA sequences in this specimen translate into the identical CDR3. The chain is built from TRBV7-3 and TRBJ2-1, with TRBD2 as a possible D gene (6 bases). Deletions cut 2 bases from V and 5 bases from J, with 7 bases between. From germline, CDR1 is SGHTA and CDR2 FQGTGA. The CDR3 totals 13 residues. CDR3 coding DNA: TGTGCCAGCAGCTTATCGGGGGACAATGAGCAGTTCTTC. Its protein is CASSLSGDNEQFF.

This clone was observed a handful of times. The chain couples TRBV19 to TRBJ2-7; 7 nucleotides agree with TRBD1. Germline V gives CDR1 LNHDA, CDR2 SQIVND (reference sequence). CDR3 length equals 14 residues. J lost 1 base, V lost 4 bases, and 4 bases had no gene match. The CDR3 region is CASSNYRGSYEQYF. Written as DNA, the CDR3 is TGTGCCAGTAGTAATTACAGGGGTTCCTACGAGCAGTACTTC.

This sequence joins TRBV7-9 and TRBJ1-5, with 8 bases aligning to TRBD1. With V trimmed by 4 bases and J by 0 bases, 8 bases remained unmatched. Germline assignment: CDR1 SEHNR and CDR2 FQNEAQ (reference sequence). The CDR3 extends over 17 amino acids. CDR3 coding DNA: TGTGCCAGCAGCTATGGTTCGGGGACAGGTAGCAATCAGCCCCAGCATTTT. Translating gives CASSYGSGTGSNQPQHF.

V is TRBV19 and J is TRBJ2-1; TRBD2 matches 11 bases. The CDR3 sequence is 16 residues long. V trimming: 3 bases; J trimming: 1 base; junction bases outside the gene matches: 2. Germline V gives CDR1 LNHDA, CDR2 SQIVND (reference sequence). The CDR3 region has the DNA TGTGCCAGTAGTATCATAGCGGGAGGGTCCTACAATGAGCAGTTCTTC. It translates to CASSIIAGGSYNEQFF.

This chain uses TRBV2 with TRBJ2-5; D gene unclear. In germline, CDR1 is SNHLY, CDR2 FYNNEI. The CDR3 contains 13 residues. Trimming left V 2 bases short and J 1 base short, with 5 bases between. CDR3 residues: CASSENSQETQYF. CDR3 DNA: TGTGCCAGCAGTGAAAACTCCCAAGAGACCCAGTACTTC.